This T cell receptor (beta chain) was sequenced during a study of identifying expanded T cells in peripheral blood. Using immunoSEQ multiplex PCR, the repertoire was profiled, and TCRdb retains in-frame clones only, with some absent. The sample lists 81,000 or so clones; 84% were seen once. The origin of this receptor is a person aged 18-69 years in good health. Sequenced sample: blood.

The CDR3 sequence: CASSQVVGSNQPQHF. DNA for the CDR3: TGCGCCAGCAGCCAAGTGGTTGGGAGCAATCAGCCCCAGCATTTT. The chain recombines TRBV4-3 with TRBJ1-5; D is uncertain. Trimming left V 1 base short and J 1 base short, with 8 bases between. The CDR3 has 15 amino acids. The germline V gene encodes CDR1 LGHNA and CDR2 YSLEER.